The clone carrying this T cell receptor beta chain was counted only a few times. Antigen specificity is unknown. This CDR3 is built from 17 residues. CDR1 and CDR2 (germline): SGHVS, FQNEAQ. The J segment lost 4 bases and the V segment lost 6 bases, leaving 11 bases of the junction unmatched. This specimen comes from a study of lymphopenia after photon versus proton radiotherapy. Points from the study as a whole: Photon-treated patients lost naive T cells and TCR diversity; proton-treated stayed stable. Oligoclonal CD8+ Temra expansion after nadir drove photon patients' diversity drop.

The method was immunoSEQ multiplex PCR; TCRdb's version includes in-frame clones alone and lacks a portion of them. The table lists tens of thousands of clones, about 86% of them singletons. The rearrangement links TRBV7-8 to TRBJ2-5, with 13 positions matching TRBD2. The receptor was derived from a woman between 65 and 79 years old with pancreatic cancer. Some clones in this sample may be carry-over from other donors' samples. Here the sequenced sample was peripheral blood, taken from a patient treated with proton-based radiotherapy. The DNA of the CDR3 is TGTGCCAGCAGTTCCTGGGGACTAGCGGGATACAGAGAGACCCAGTACTTC. It codes for CASSSWGLAGYRETQYF.